This T cell receptor (beta chain) emerged from a study of blood T cell repertoires in COVID-19 (dated by TCRdb to 2018 to 2020). Study-wide context: Samples from collaborators originated in the United States, Italy and Spain and spanned both the acute and convalescent phases of COVID-19. The material from the prospective study consisted of cDNA or gDNA derived from T cells, B-cell-depleted T cells, or PBMCs. The sample metadata nearly always contained a de-identified subject ID, COVID-19 status, age in years and sex. Subjects who had been exposed to COVID-19, were actively infected with it, or had recovered from it provided the deeply sampled blood TCRbeta repertoires that made up the dataset. Where available, HLA class I and class II types were taken from metadata supplied by the sample provider and were not determined by assay-based typing. The samples were drawn from the first 160 participants of the ongoing ImmuneRACE study and from 1,254 subjects provided by 6 global collaborators. A freely available public database, intended as a resource for researchers studying the immune response to SARS-CoV-2, is where the repertoires were released.

Each collaborating institution followed its own protocols to collect whole blood in K2EDTA tubes. For TCRbeta analysis, collaborator samples were shipped as frozen whole blood, as isolated PBMCs, or as DNA extracted from either sample type. Points on this clone: Its binding antigen is unknown. Base qualities are not provided; no much larger clone lies one nucleotide away.

The CDR3 spans 13 residues, from the cysteine through the phenylalanine. The retained sequence is limited to the CDR3, 39 bases, with the frame set at the first base. From the germline V gene, CDR1 is KGHSH and CDR2 is LQKENI. V drops 0 bases and J drops 10 bases, leaving 12 bases in between. The full study reports these points: The amount of clinical and demographic metadata varied by source and participant and was provided uncurated.

TCRbeta CDR3 regions were amplified from genomic DNA using the immunoSEQ Assay, a bias-controlled multiplex PCR. The paper's processing steps were these. The number of nucleated cells in each sample was estimated by amplification of reference gene primers within the assay. Sequence reads were collapsed and filtered to measure the absolute abundance of every unique TCRbeta CDR3 rearrangement. For each sample, productive Simpson clonality was calculated as the square root of Simpson's diversity index across productive rearrangements. TCRdb carries this immuneACCESS record with in-frame sequences only. Its versions omit some clonotypes, under half of them owing to an unresolved V gene in the studies checked, with the rest unexplained. The V and J calls and clone size come from that table; D and trimming were worked out from the DNA. This sample gives tens of thousands of clones in total; 89% of them show up just once. The ten largest clones take up around 0.4% of the sample.

Recombination connected TRBV18 to TRBJ1-2; the D gene is not confidently resolved. This TCR was recovered from a human donor in a cohort sampled during active COVID-19. Sequenced material: peripheral blood. The nucleotide sequence reads TGTGCCAGCTCACCACCCCCAGGCTCCGTCTACACCTTC. Its protein product is CASSPPPGSVYTF. Full variable domain (CDR3 extended with the reference TRBV18 and TRBJ1-2 proteins): NAGVMQNPRHLVRRRGQEARLRCSPMKGHSHVYWYRQLPEEGLKFMVYLQKENIIDESGMPKERFSAEFPKEGPSILRIQQVVRGDSAAYFCASSPPPGSVYTFGSGTRLTVV.